The rows below give T cell receptor beta chains drawn from one sample of a study of blood T cells in healthy people across ages. TCRdb redid the calling of the 5' RACE reads with MiXCR, one entry per CDR3 protein. The data contain about 1.8 million distinct CDR3 sequences, about 49% of them seen just once; the ten biggest clones take up 2.1%. Material for sequencing was blood. These receptor sequences come from a woman aged 40 to 49 in good health. Each CDR3 is given with its conserved first and last residue. D genes are given only for firm matches. Rows give clone size only sometimes, using once, few, many, or a class for an expanded clone.

cdr3_nt	cdr3_aa	v_call	j_call	cdr3_length	d_call	clone_size
TGTGCCAGCAGCCCGCGGAGGAAATCCTACGAGCAGTACTTC	CASSPRRKSYEQYF	TRBV5-6	TRBJ2-7	14	-	-
TGCAGTGCTAGAAGGGGGAACCTTACACCCACTGAAGCTTTCTTT	CSARRGNLTPTEAFF	TRBV20-1	TRBJ1-1	15	-	-
TGTGCCAGCAGCTCGACCTGGACAGGCGCCAATCAGCCCCAGCATTTT	CASSSTWTGANQPQHF	TRBV7-9	TRBJ1-5	16	TRBD1	-
TGTGCCAGCAGTTCGGACAGGTCTGAAAAACTGTTTTTT	CASSSDRSEKLFF	TRBV12-3/TRBV12-4	TRBJ1-4	13	TRBD1	-
TGCAGTGCTAGAGATAGGGCAGGGCCCGATACGCAGTATTTT	CSARDRAGPDTQYF	TRBV20-1	TRBJ2-3	14	-	few
TGTGCCAGCAGCTCCTGGGACAGGGCGGAGACCCAGTACTTC	CASSSWDRAETQYF	TRBV11-2	TRBJ2-5	14	TRBD1	-
TGTGCCAGCAGTGAAGTCCGGGACACCGTAGAGACCCAGTACTTC	CASSEVRDTVETQYF	TRBV6-1	TRBJ2-5	15	-	-
TGTGCCAGCAACAGGGCTGAAAAACTGTTTTTT	CASNRAEKLFF	TRBV2	TRBJ1-4	11	-	-
TGTGCCAGCAGCTTACGGGCTAGGTACGAGCGGTACTTC	CASSLRARYERYF	TRBV7-2	TRBJ2-5	13	-	-
TGTGCCACCAGCCATAAAGGTTCAGAGACCCAGTACTTC	CATSHKGSETQYF	TRBV24-1	TRBJ2-5	13	-	few
TGTGCCAGCAGCCCTTCAAAGTACCAAGAGACCCAGTACTTC	CASSPSKYQETQYF	TRBV6-5	TRBJ2-5	14	-	-
TGCGCCAGCAGCCAAGGGGGGCAGGGCCCCCTTCGGGAAAAACTGTTTTTT	CASSQGGQGPLREKLFF	TRBV4-1	TRBJ1-4	17	-	-
TGTGCCAGCAACGAAGGAGACCGAGAGACCCAGTACTTC	CASNEGDRETQYF	TRBV12-3/TRBV12-4	TRBJ2-5	13	-	-
TGCAGTGTCAATAGCGGGGGGGGCACAGATACGCAGTATTTT	CSVNSGGGTDTQYF	TRBV20-1	TRBJ2-3	14	TRBD2	few
TGTGCCAGCAGCCCCACTAGCGGGGGGGCTTGGGAGACCCAGTACTTC	CASSPTSGGAWETQYF	TRBV9	TRBJ2-5	16	TRBD2	few
TGCAGTGCTAGACAGGGCTTCGATGAGACCCAGTACTTC	CSARQGFDETQYF	TRBV20-1	TRBJ2-5	13	-	few
TGCAGTGCCCTCACTAGTGGAGAGACCCAGTACTTC	CSALTSGETQYF	TRBV20-1	TRBJ2-5	12	-	many
TGTGCCAGCAGTTCTTGGACTAGCGGGGGTGCCCGGGGGACCCAGTACTTC	CASSSWTSGGARGTQYF	TRBV27	TRBJ2-5	17	TRBD2	-
TGCAGTGCTCTACACAAACCACCCGAGGAGACCCAGTACTTC	CSALHKPPEETQYF	TRBV20-1	TRBJ2-5	14	-	-
TGTGCCAGCAGCTTAGATGACTTAGCGGGGTGGGGGACCCAGTACTTC	CASSLDDLAGWGTQYF	TRBV7-2	TRBJ2-5	16	TRBD2	-
TGCAGTGCCAAGGACCATAAAACGAGTACAGATACGCAGTATTTT	CSAKDHKTSTDTQYF	TRBV20-1	TRBJ2-3	15	-	-
TGTGCCAGCAGGCTAGCGGGGGGCCTCTCCTACGAGCAGTACTTC	CASRLAGGLSYEQYF	TRBV28	TRBJ2-7	15	TRBD2	-
TGCGCCAGCAGCCAAGAGGGGCAGATAGGGGAGCAGTACTTC	CASSQEGQIGEQYF	TRBV4-1	TRBJ2-7	14	-	-
TGTGCCAGCAGCGCACCACAGGGGGCGAGGAATGAGCAGTTCTTC	CASSAPQGARNEQFF	TRBV9	TRBJ2-1	15	TRBD1	few
TGCGCCAGCAGCTTTGGCCAGACCCAGTACTTC	CASSFGQTQYF	TRBV5-1	TRBJ2-5	11	-	-